This TCR beta chain is from a study of blood T cell repertoires in COVID-19. About the research overall: The origin of the acute and convalescent COVID-19 samples was the United States, Italy and Spain. Sources were T cells, B-cell-depleted T cells, or PBMCs; the material itself was cDNA or gDNA.

Followed over time, Seattle patients had been enrolled while infection was active. Per the study methods: How many nucleated cells were present was estimated from reference gene primer amplification. The data were produced by immunoSEQ multiplex PCR, yet TCRdb's version contains in-frame clones alone and is incomplete. V and J calls and clone size are those listed in that table; D and trimming were worked out from the DNA. Of 350,000 or so clones listed, 80% to 90% are singletons. With V trimmed by 4 bases and J by 5 bases, 11 bases remained unmatched. The germline CDR1 and CDR2 sequences are SGHNT and YYREEE (reference sequence). The CDR3 totals 16 residues.

This receptor was taken from a woman in her twenties or thirties with COVID-19, enrolled during active disease. Input material: peripheral blood. The V and J genes are TRBV5-4 and TRBJ2-5; 10 bases fit TRBD2. The CDR3, as DNA: TGTGCCAGCAGCCCCCCCCGGCTAGCGGGAGTGGAGACCCAGTACTTC. Its translation is CASSPPRLAGVETQYF.